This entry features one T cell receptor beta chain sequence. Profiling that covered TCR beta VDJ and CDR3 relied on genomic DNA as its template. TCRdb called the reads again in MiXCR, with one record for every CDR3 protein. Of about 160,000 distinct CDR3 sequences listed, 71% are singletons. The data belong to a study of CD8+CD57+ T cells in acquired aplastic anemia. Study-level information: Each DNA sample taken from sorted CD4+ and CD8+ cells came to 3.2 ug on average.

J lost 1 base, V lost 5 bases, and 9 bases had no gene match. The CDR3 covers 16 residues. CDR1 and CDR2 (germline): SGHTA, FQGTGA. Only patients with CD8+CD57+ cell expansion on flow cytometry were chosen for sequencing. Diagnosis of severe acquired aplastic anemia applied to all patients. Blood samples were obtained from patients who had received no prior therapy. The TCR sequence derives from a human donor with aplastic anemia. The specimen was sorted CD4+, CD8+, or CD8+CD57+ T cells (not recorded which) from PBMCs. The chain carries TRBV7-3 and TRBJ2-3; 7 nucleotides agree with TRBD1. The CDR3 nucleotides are TGTGCCAGCAGCCCGACCCTCGGACAGGGCACAGATACGCAGTATTTT. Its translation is CASSPTLGQGTDTQYF.